One sample yielded the 5 T cell receptor beta chains listed below, sequenced in a study of tumor-infiltrating lymphocytes in primary liver carcinoma. It was from roughly 20-30 mg of unsorted bulk tissue that RNA and DNA were co-extracted. Total RNA amounting to approximately 460 ng was the source from which TCR beta cDNA was made with a constant-region primer. It was through three nested multiplex PCR rounds of slightly modified ARM-PCR that TCR beta libraries arose. The two initial PCR rounds, roughly 9 cycles each, used TRBV1-TRBV30 forward and C-beta reverse primers. MiXCR was run by TCRdb on the multiplex PCR reads, yielding one entry per CDR3 protein. The sample records about 70,000 distinct CDR3 sequences, about 70% being singletons. Material for sequencing was liver tumor tissue from sampling region 4. Subset meaning: tumor region T4, right-lateral pole. These receptors were obtained from a man in his forties or fifties with primary liver carcinoma and hepatitis B virus infection.

This rearrangement joins TRBV10-3 to TRBJ1-6; 7 positions match TRBD1. The germline CDR1 and CDR2 sequences are ENHRY and SYGVKD. With V trimmed by 9 bases and J by 10 bases, 9 bases remained unmatched. The CDR3 totals 13 residues. CDR3 sequence (DNA): TGTGCCATTATACAGGGGTTCGAATCACCCCTCCACTTT. Translating it yields CAIIQGFESPLHF.

To note about this clonotype: The germline gene is not matched at one end of the junction; a read error may be the cause. The chain recombines TRBV29-1 with TRBJ1-3, with a possible D match to TRBD1 (5 bases). In germline, CDR1 is SQVTM, CDR2 ANQGSEA. This CDR3 is 14 amino acids long. The CDR3: CSVVGTQDGSTIYF. CDR3 coding DNA: TGCAGCGTTGTTGGAACACAGGACGGAAGCACCATATATTTT.

This clonotype was detected a few times. A junction boundary mismatches the germline segment, possibly from a read error. This chain links TRBV29-1 with TRBJ2-7; 8 bases align to TRBD1. CDR1 and CDR2 (germline): SQVTM, ANQGSEA. This CDR3 is built from 12 residues. CDR3 nucleotide sequence: TGCAGTGTTGGGCAGGGGGCCCACGAGCAGTACTTC. Residues: CSVGQGAHEQYF.

Turning to this clonotype: Since no conserved phenylalanine or tryptophan closes the CDR3, a read error is the likely cause. This chain links TRBV29-1 with TRBJ2-5, with 13 nucleotides matching TRBD2. CDR3 length: 15 residues. V was clipped by 4 bases and J by 6 bases; unmatched bases: 8. Germline CDR1 SQVTM, CDR2 ANQGSEA. The CDR3 reads CSVVRGLAGHKTQYL. Written as DNA, the CDR3 is TGCAGCGTTGTACGGGGACTAGCGGGACACAAGACCCAGTACCTC.

The chain has TRBV4-1 and TRBJ1-5, with D perhaps TRBD1 (7 bases). The end of the DNA is better explained by TRBJ2-3, so the J call may be wrong. This CDR3 region has 15 residues. Germline-derived CDR1 and CDR2 are MGHRA and YSYEKL. The CDR3 region has the DNA TGCGCCAGCAGCCAACAGGGGGGTGGCAATCAGCCCCAGTATTTT. This codes for CASSQQGGGNQPQYF.